The 20 T cell receptor beta chains listed next were all sequenced from one sample in a study of blood T cell repertoires in COVID-19. Clones were read by immunoSEQ multiplex PCR, and TCRdb kept only the in-frame ones, dropping some. The sample lists roughly 250,000 clones; just over 90% were seen once. Sequencing was carried out using PBMCs or T cells enriched from blood (not recorded which). These receptor sequences come from a woman in her thirties or forties with acute COVID-19.

The chain joins TRBV18 to TRBJ2-7, with 7 bases fitting TRBD2. The germline gives CDR1 KGHSH, CDR2 LQKENI. This CDR3 is built from 16 residues. With V trimmed by 3 bases and J by 0 bases, 8 bases remained unmatched. The CDR3: CASSPNGGSSSYEQYF. In DNA, the CDR3 is TGTGCCAGCTCACCTAACGGGGGGTCTAGCTCCTACGAGCAGTACTTC.

The table lists this clone with a count of one. The chain joins TRBV4-1 to TRBJ2-7; 12 nucleotides align to TRBD1. The junction had 6 bases not matched to a gene; V was cut back by 1 base and J by 5 bases. The CDR3 is 16 amino acids. CDR1 and CDR2 (germline): MGHRA, YSYEKL. Here the CDR3 DNA reads TGCGCCAGCAGCCAAGGGTGGGGACAGGGGGCCAACGAGCAGTACTTC. This encodes CASSQGWGQGANEQYF.

This chain joins TRBV9 and TRBJ2-3; a weak D match, TRBD1 (5 bases). Germline V CDR1 and CDR2: SGDLS, YYNGEE. The CDR3 contains 11 residues. V gave up 3 bases and J gave up 6 bases, with 5 bases separating them. This CDR3 reads CASSEGDTQYF. The CDR3 DNA is TGTGCCAGCAGCGAGGGGGATACGCAGTATTTT.

The chain is built from TRBV5-1 and TRBJ2-5; TRBD2 agrees at 13 bases. CDR3 length: 16 residues. The germline V gene has CDR1 SGHRS and CDR2 YFSETQ. The V segment lost 0 bases and the J segment 2 bases; nucleotides outside the gene matches: 1. CDR3 in amino acids: CASSLVLAGGQETQYF. CDR3 sequence (DNA): TGCGCCAGCAGCTTGGTACTAGCGGGGGGGCAAGAGACCCAGTACTTC.

This chain joins TRBV28 and TRBJ1-4; D perhaps matches TRBD1 (5 bases). The CDR3 totals 14 residues. V was cut by 6 bases and J by 4 bases, with 12 bases left in between. Germline V lookup: CDR1 MDHEN, CDR2 SYDVKM. The CDR3 protein is CASSDGAVNEKLFF. The CDR3 DNA is TGTGCCAGCAGCGATGGGGCGGTTAATGAAAAACTGTTTTTT.

J is TRBJ1-1 and V is TRBV10-2, with TRBD1 as a possible D gene (5 bases). Germline CDR1 and CDR2: WSHSY and SAAADI. Trimming removed 3 bases from V and 4 bases from J, with 15 bases in between. There are 15 residues in the CDR3. The chain's CDR3 is CASSDRGNLGTEAFF. DNA of the CDR3: TGCGCCAGCAGTGATCGGGGGAACTTGGGCACTGAAGCTTTCTTT.

The chain combines TRBV7-9 with TRBJ1-2, with 8 bases that match TRBD1. Germline V CDR1 and CDR2: SEHNR, FQNEAQ (reference sequence). J was trimmed by 6 bases and V by 5 bases; bases with no gene match: 8. The CDR3 has 14 residues. The CDR3 DNA sequence: TGTGCCAGCAGCCTTTTAGACAGGGGTGATGGCTACACCTTC. Translation gives CASSLLDRGDGYTF.

This clone showed up just once. The rearrangement joins TRBV2 to TRBJ2-7; D unresolved. V lost 6 bases to trimming and J lost 6 bases, with 15 bases between them. The germline gives CDR1 SNHLY, CDR2 FYNNEI. This CDR3 has 13 residues. CDR3 region: CASRLRLTLEQYF. CDR3 nucleotide sequence: TGTGCCAGCAGGTTAAGACTGACCCTCGAGCAGTACTTC.

The chain has TRBV7-9 and TRBJ1-6, with 7 bases lining up with TRBD1. The CDR3 runs 15 residues. The J segment lost 6 bases and the V segment lost 1 base, leaving 3 bases of the junction unmatched. The germline CDR1 and CDR2 sequences are SEHNR and FQNEAQ (reference sequence). CDR3 region: CASSLGRGSNSPLHF. CDR3 in DNA: TGTGCCAGCAGCTTAGGCAGGGGGTCTAATTCACCCCTCCACTTT. The whole variable domain, remainder taken from reference TRBV7-9 and TRBJ1-6, is DTGVSQNPRHKITKRGQNVTFRCDPISEHNRLYWYRQTLGQGPEFLTYFQNEAQLEKSRLLSDRFSAERPKGSFSTLEIQRTEQGDSAMYLCASSLGRGSNSPLHFGNGTRLTVT.

The CDR3 DNA reads as TGTGCCAGTAGTACTAGCGGGAGGGCCTACAATGAGCAGTTCTTC. Its translation: CASSTSGRAYNEQFF. The chain carries TRBV19 and TRBJ2-1, with TRBD2 matching over 12 bases. The length of the CDR3 is 15 residues. Germline V CDR1 and CDR2: LNHDA, SQIVND (reference sequence). V lost 4 bases to trimming and J lost 2 bases; unmatched junction nucleotides: 0.

The chain joins TRBV29-1 to TRBJ1-2; 9 positions agree with TRBD1. Germline trimming cut 4 bases from V and 0 bases from J; bases unmatched to any gene: 24. Germline-derived CDR1 and CDR2 are SQVTM and ANQGSEA. This CDR3 is built from 21 residues. CDR3 region: CSVVAWYRGLTTRTSNYGYTF. As DNA, the CDR3 is TGCAGCGTTGTAGCTTGGTACAGGGGGCTAACAACACGAACCTCTAACTATGGCTACACCTTC.

In this sample, this clone turned up once. V gene TRBV7-2 combines with J gene TRBJ1-1; D is ambiguous. CDR1 and CDR2 from the germline V gene are SGHTA and FQGNSA. Trimming took 1 base from V and 4 from J, leaving 13 bases between them. This CDR3 is 15 amino acids long. Here the CDR3 DNA reads TGTGCCAGCAGCTTAGGGAAGGGAGTGGCCACTGAAGCTTTCTTT. This translates into CASSLGKGVATEAFF.

The count of this clone is one. The chain combines TRBV5-4 with TRBJ2-2; D remains unclear. The ends were cut back, 1 base at V and 1 base at J, with 5 bases in the middle. The CDR3 loop spans 14 amino acids. CDR1 is SGHNT and CDR2 is YYREEE in the germline V gene (reference sequence). As DNA, the CDR3 is TGTGCCAGCAGCTTGCGAGGGAACACCGGGGAGCTGTTTTTT. Encoded protein: CASSLRGNTGELFF.

This chain joins TRBV19 and TRBJ1-4, with D possibly being TRBD1 (6 bases). Trimming took 4 bases from V and 9 from J, leaving 15 bases between them. This CDR3 comprises 14 residues. The germline CDR1 and CDR2 sequences are LNHDA and SQIVND (reference sequence). The CDR3 protein is CASSTGTLMKKLFF. The CDR3 region has the DNA TGTGCCAGTAGTACCGGGACACTAATGAAAAAACTGTTTTTT.

The V call is TRBV19, the J call TRBJ2-1; 7 bases align to TRBD2. Trimming removed 4 bases from V and 5 bases from J; junction bases left unmatched: 11. CDR3 length: 16 residues. Germline values: CDR1 LNHDA, CDR2 SQIVND (reference sequence). The chain's CDR3 is CASSNPGGPYNNEQFF. The CDR3 DNA follows: TGTGCCAGTAGTAACCCGGGGGGACCCTACAACAATGAGCAGTTCTTC.

The V gene is TRBV7-3, the J gene TRBJ2-2; TRBD2 matches at 10 bases. Germline loops: CDR1 SGHTA, CDR2 FQGTGA. The CDR3 covers 19 residues. Trimming at V came to 0 bases and at J to 6 bases, leaving 13 bases not matched to a gene. CDR3 sequence reads: CASSLTSRRSSGSSGELFF. CDR3 bases: TGTGCCAGCAGCTTAACATCTCGGAGGTCTAGCGGGAGTTCCGGGGAGCTGTTTTTT.

CDR3 amino acids: CSASLQGFNSPLHF. The CDR3, as DNA: TGCAGTGCTAGTTTACAGGGGTTTAATTCACCCCTCCACTTT. The chain has TRBV20-1 and TRBJ1-6, with 7 bases aligning to TRBD1. CDR1 is DFQATT, CDR2 SNEGSKA, per germline (reference sequence). The CDR3 totals 14 residues. V dropped 3 bases and J dropped 6; count of bases not matched to a gene: 5.

The chain has TRBV5-3 and TRBJ2-7; D is possibly TRBD1 (5 bases). TRBV5-3 is assigned to the ORF class and has an uncertain function. V lost 2 bases, J lost 2 bases, and 8 bases lay in between. This CDR3 has 13 amino acids. This chain's CDR3 is CARSLTGPYEQYF. Here the CDR3 DNA reads TGTGCCAGAAGCTTAACAGGTCCCTACGAGCAGTACTTC.

Concerning this clone itself: One junction end disagrees with the germline gene, perhaps due to a read error. The chain couples TRBV30 to TRBJ1-2; TRBD1 aligns across 9 bases. CDR1 is GTSNPN, CDR2 SVGIG, per germline (reference sequence). The CDR3 length is 12 residues. The CDR3 loop reads CARRDRAGGYTF. The CDR3 nucleotides are TGTGCCCGGAGGGACAGGGCGGGTGGCTACACCTTC. The complete variable domain, with remaining parts taken from reference TRBV30 and TRBJ1-2, reads SQTIHQWPATLVQPVGSPLSLECTVEGTSNPNLYWYRQAAGRGLQLLFYSVGIGQISSEVPQNLSASRPQDRQFILSSKKLLLSDSGFYLCARRDRAGGYTFGSGTRLTVV.

The rearrangement joins TRBV12-3 or TRBV12-4 to TRBJ1-1, with 7 positions matching TRBD1. The CDR3 runs to 13 residues. Trimming took 6 bases from V and 10 from J; bases not matched to a gene: 11. CDR3 region: CASRTLPTGRAFF. The CDR3 region has the DNA TGTGCCAGCAGGACTCTCCCGACAGGGAGAGCTTTCTTT.